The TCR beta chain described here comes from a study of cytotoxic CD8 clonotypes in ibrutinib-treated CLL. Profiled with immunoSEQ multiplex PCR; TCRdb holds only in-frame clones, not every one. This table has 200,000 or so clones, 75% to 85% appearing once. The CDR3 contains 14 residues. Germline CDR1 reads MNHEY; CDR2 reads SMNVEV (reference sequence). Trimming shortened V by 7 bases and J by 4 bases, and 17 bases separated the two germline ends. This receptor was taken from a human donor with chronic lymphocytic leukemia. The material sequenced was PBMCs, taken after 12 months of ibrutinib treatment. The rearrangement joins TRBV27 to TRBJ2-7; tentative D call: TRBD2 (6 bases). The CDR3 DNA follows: TGTGCCAGCACCCCGGTTGGGGGGTTGTACGAGCAGTACTTC. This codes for CASTPVGGLYEQYF.